One TCR beta chain is described in this entry. The data belong to a study of blood T cell repertoires in COVID-19. The CDR3 length is 17 residues. The trim removed 4 bases at V and 0 bases at J, leaving 10 bases unmatched. The germline gives CDR1 SGDLS, CDR2 YYNGEE. Profiling relied on immunoSEQ multiplex PCR, and the TCRdb table lists in-frame clones only, not all of them. The table lists under 250,000 clones, about 83% of them singletons, with more than 1.5% in the top ten. This clonotype was sampled from a woman between 40 and 55 years old who had recovered from COVID-19. The chain is built from TRBV9 and TRBJ1-3; 7 bases agree with TRBD1. The sample was peripheral blood. This CDR3 reads CASSTLGQPLSGNTIYF. CDR3 sequence (DNA): TGTGCCAGCAGCACGTTGGGACAGCCGCTCTCTGGAAACACCATATATTTT.